The text below deals with one T cell receptor beta chain. The age range of participants was about 18 to 89 years, with residence in about two dozen US areas. Assignment of participants to cohorts was predicated upon participant-reported clinical history. V dropped 8 bases and J dropped 1 base, with 6 bases sitting between them. Germline values: CDR1 MNHEY, CDR2 SVGAGI. CDR3 length: 11 residues. This entry belongs to a study of blood T cell repertoires in COVID-19. At the level of the study: The analysed material was cDNA or gDNA that came from T cells, B-cell-depleted T cells, or PBMCs.

Authors' processing steps: Reference gene primer amplification gave nucleated cell count estimates. Profiled with immunoSEQ multiplex PCR; TCRdb holds only in-frame clones, not every one. The DNA gave D and trimming, while V, J and clone size come from that table. The repertoire holds a few hundred thousand clones, 65% to 90% seen once, with approximately 4% in the top ten. The receptor comes from a woman aged 35 to 49 with acute COVID-19. The sequencing input was PBMCs or T cells enriched from blood (not recorded which). This chain links TRBV6-5 with TRBJ2-7; D possibly corresponds to TRBD1 (5 bases). The CDR3 sequence: CASDRSYEQYF. DNA for the CDR3: TGTGCCAGCGACAGATCCTACGAGCAGTACTTC.